These 14 T cell receptor beta chains were sequenced from one sample in a study of T cells expressing NK-cell markers. TCRdb reprocessed the 5' RACE reads and reports one entry per CDR3 protein, with no DNA. This repertoire includes over 100,000 distinct CDR3 sequences. The sample was blood T cells: a sorted CD56 or NKG2C T cell subset, CD4+ or CD8+ T cells, or bulk PBMC T cells (not recorded which). The receptors come from a woman aged 18-69 years in good health.

The chain joins TRBV4-3 to TRBJ1-1. The CDR3 totals 13 residues. Germline-derived CDR1 and CDR2 are LGHNA and YSLEER. The CDR3 spells CASSQVSWAEAFF.

This sequence joins TRBV4-3 and TRBJ2-5; absent DNA, TCRdb's TRBD1 call cannot be checked. CDR1 and CDR2 (germline): LGHNA, YSLEER. The CDR3 has 14 amino acids. The CDR3 reads CASSEDRAGETQYF.

The chain recombines TRBV7-9 with TRBJ1-1. This CDR3 has 12 residues. Germline CDR1 SEHNR, CDR2 FQNEAQ (reference sequence). CDR3 amino acids: CASSPGLTEAFF.

The chain links TRBV30 to TRBJ2-1; TCRdb calls TRBD2, which cannot be checked without DNA. The CDR3 is made up of 15 amino acids. Germline V gene sequence: CDR1 GTSNPN, CDR2 SVGIG (reference sequence). The CDR3 is CAWRTRLAAYNEQFF.

The V call is TRBV5-4, the J call TRBJ1-1; the D call from TCRdb, TRBD1, cannot be confirmed without DNA. Germline V lookup: CDR1 SGHNT, CDR2 YYREEE (reference sequence). The CDR3 totals 16 residues. CDR3 amino acids: CASSWQGASRNTEAFF. The full variable domain, its missing parts supplied by reference TRBV5-4 and TRBJ1-1, is ETGVTQSPTHLIKTRGQQVTLRCSSQSGHNTVSWYQQALGQGPQFIFQYYREEENGRGNFPPRFSGLQFPNYSSELNVNALELDDSALYLCASSWQGASRNTEAFFGQGTRLTVV.

This chain connects TRBV3-1 to TRBJ2-5. CDR3 size: 11 residues. Germline CDR1 LGHDT, CDR2 YNNKEL (reference sequence). The CDR3 is CASRRQETQYF.

The V and J genes are TRBV4-2 and TRBJ2-7; TCRdb's D call, TRBD1, is unchecked because there is no DNA. This CDR3 region has 16 residues. Looked up from germline, CDR1 is LGHNA and CDR2 is YNFKEQ. This chain's CDR3 is CASSQEASGAPYEQYF.

The chain is built from TRBV3-1 and TRBJ2-1; TCRdb's D call, TRBD2, is unchecked because there is no DNA. CDR1 is LGHDT, CDR2 YNNKEL, per germline (reference sequence). CDR3 length: 14 residues. The CDR3 region is CASSQEVAALEQFF.

The V call is TRBV20-1, the J call TRBJ2-3; TCRdb reports TRBD1, a call that lacks DNA to check it against. Germline loops: CDR1 DFQATT, CDR2 SNEGSKA (reference sequence). The CDR3 covers 15 residues. This CDR3 is CSARDYGTSSDTQYF.

The V and J genes are TRBV19 and TRBJ2-3. Germline V CDR1 and CDR2: LNHDA, SQIVND (reference sequence). The CDR3 totals 13 residues. The CDR3 sequence is CASSIADTDTQYF.

V usage is TRBV19 and J usage is TRBJ2-3; the TCRdb call, TRBD2, lacks DNA for checking. The CDR3 contains 16 residues. CDR1 is LNHDA, CDR2 SQIVND, per germline (reference sequence). The CDR3 loop is CASSRTSGNEADTQYF.

The rearrangement links TRBV12-3 or TRBV12-4 to TRBJ1-1; TCRdb indicates TRBD1, and absent DNA this call remains unverified. The CDR3 is 12 amino acids. CDR3 in amino acids: CASRGGPTEAFF.

CDR3 loop: CASASIPNNEQFF. The chain employs TRBV4-2 and TRBJ2-1. Per germline, CDR1 LGHNA and CDR2 YNFKEQ. There are 13 residues in the CDR3.

The CDR3 is CASSPGTEEYF. V usage is TRBV4-2 and J usage is TRBJ2-7. The V gene's germline CDR1 is LGHNA and CDR2 YNFKEQ. The length of the CDR3 is 11 residues.